Presented here are 23 T cell receptor beta chains from one specimen sequenced in a study of blood T cell repertoires in COVID-19. Sequencing used immunoSEQ multiplex PCR; TCRdb keeps in-frame clones, though not all of them. The table shows about 140,000 clones, with roughly four fifths occurring only once. The sequenced material came from peripheral blood. The receptors here all came from a woman older than 75 with active or convalescent COVID-19.

This clone was seen only once. V is TRBV19 and J is TRBJ2-1, with a tentative D call TRBD2 (7 bases). The germline V gene has CDR1 LNHDA and CDR2 SQIVND (reference sequence). V lost 1 base to trimming and J lost 11 bases, with 15 bases between them. CDR3 length equals 14 residues. The CDR3 DNA reads as TGTGCCAGTAGTATAGGTGTAGGGGGGGGCCAGCAGTTCTTC. Translated, it gives CASSIGVGGGQQFF.

This clone was seen more than once but under ten times. This chain links TRBV12-5 with TRBJ1-2; possible D gene TRBD1, 5 bases. Trimming shortened V by 4 bases and J by 4 bases, and 19 bases separated the two germline ends. The CDR3 is made up of 16 amino acids. Looked up from germline, CDR1 is LGHNT and CDR2 is FRNRAP. CDR3 DNA: TGTGCTAGTGGTTCCCTCCGACAGTATAACTTCTATGGCTACACCTTC. The encoded protein is CASGSLRQYNFYGYTF.

This chain connects TRBV27 to TRBJ1-5; the D gene is possibly TRBD1 (6 bases). The CDR3 runs 15 residues. Trimming pared 1 base from V and 0 bases from J, leaving 7 bases between. The germline gives CDR1 MNHEY, CDR2 SMNVEV (reference sequence). CDR3 DNA sequence: TGTGCCAGCAGTTTATACAGGGATAGCAATCAGCCCCAGCATTTT. This encodes CASSLYRDSNQPQHF.

This clone was observed once. The V and J genes are TRBV5-1 and TRBJ2-7, with 7 bases that match TRBD1. The ends lost 4 bases at V and 0 bases at J; junction bases unmatched: 7. The CDR3 extends over 15 amino acids. Germline V gene lookup returns CDR1 SGHRS and CDR2 YFSETQ. The CDR3 coding sequence is TGCGCCAGCAGCAAGTCCGGGACAGCCTCCTACGAGCAGTACTTC. It encodes CASSKSGTASYEQYF.

This clone was found a few times. This chain links TRBV19 with TRBJ1-4; 9 bases map to TRBD1. The CDR3 spans 15 residues. Germline-derived CDR1 and CDR2 are LNHDA and SQIVND (reference sequence). V shed 3 bases and J 8 bases; nucleotides not matched to a gene: 7. The DNA for the CDR3 is TGTGCCAGTAGTATTTCGGACAGGGGCAGGGAAAAACTGTTTTTT. It is translated as CASSISDRGREKLFF.

The genes are TRBV5-4 and TRBJ2-2, with TRBD1 matching over 11 bases. Germline V gives CDR1 SGHNT, CDR2 YYREEE (reference sequence). The CDR3 totals 17 residues. The J segment lost 5 bases and the V segment lost 2 bases, leaving 8 bases of the junction unmatched. CDR3 protein: CASSFGTGGRGTGELFF. The CDR3 DNA reads as TGTGCCAGCAGCTTTGGGACAGGGGGTCGAGGGACCGGGGAGCTGTTTTTT. The complete variable domain, with remaining parts taken from reference TRBV5-4 and TRBJ2-2, reads ETGVTQSPTHLIKTRGQQVTLRCSSQSGHNTVSWYQQALGQGPQFIFQYYREEENGRGNFPPRFSGLQFPNYSSELNVNALELDDSALYLCASSFGTGGRGTGELFFGEGSRLTVL.

This chain connects TRBV9 to TRBJ1-3, with D maybe TRBD1 (5 bases). Trimming removed 4 bases from V and 0 bases from J, with 11 bases in between. CDR1 is SGDLS, CDR2 YYNGEE, per germline. CDR3 size: 15 residues. The CDR3 sequence: CASSKWGDSGNTIYF. The CDR3 coding sequence is TGTGCCAGCAGCAAGTGGGGGGACTCTGGAAACACCATATATTTT.

The CDR3 sequence is CASSFAGASGTGELFF. In DNA, the CDR3 is TGTGCCAGCAGTTTCGCAGGGGCGTCTGGGACCGGGGAGCTGTTTTTT. The J gene is TRBJ2-2, the V gene TRBV6-5; maybe TRBD1 (6 bases). The CDR3 runs 16 residues. V lost 4 bases and J 5 bases, leaving 17 bases between the germline ends. Germline V gene sequence: CDR1 MNHEY, CDR2 SVGAGI.

V is TRBV13 and J is TRBJ2-5, with 9 bases aligning to TRBD1. V was pared by 4 bases and J by 4 bases, with 7 bases of the junction left unmatched. Germline V gives CDR1 PRHDT, CDR2 FYEKMQ (reference sequence). The CDR3 has 15 residues. This CDR3 is CASSSVGQGPETQYF. The DNA for the CDR3 is TGTGCCAGCAGCTCCGTGGGACAGGGACCAGAGACCCAGTACTTC.

The rearrangement uses TRBV5-6 and TRBJ1-6; D might be TRBD1 (6 bases). V lost 4 bases and J 7 bases, leaving 15 bases between the germline ends. This CDR3 has 15 residues. Germline V gives CDR1 SGHDT, CDR2 YYEEEE. CDR3 amino acids: CASSPTGTTNSPLHF. The DNA for the CDR3 is TGTGCCAGCAGCCCTACGGGGACAACAAATTCACCCCTCCACTTT.

The chain carries TRBV15 and TRBJ2-1, with D possibly TRBD1 on 5 matching bases. Between the trimmed V and J ends, which lost 0 bases and 6 bases, there was a span of 12 bases. Germline loops: CDR1 LNHNV, CDR2 YYDKDF (reference sequence). This CDR3 is built from 15 residues. The CDR3 sequence: CATSREAGLSNEQFF. DNA of the CDR3: TGTGCCACCAGCAGAGAAGCAGGGCTGAGCAATGAGCAGTTCTTC.

J is TRBJ2-3 and V is TRBV13, with 8 bases that match TRBD2. Germline loops: CDR1 PRHDT, CDR2 FYEKMQ (reference sequence). Trimming removed 5 bases from V and 3 bases from J; junction bases left unmatched: 7. This CDR3 comprises 15 residues. CDR3 loop: CASSRGTSGTDTQYF. CDR3 bases: TGTGCCAGCAGCAGAGGCACTAGCGGAACAGATACGCAGTATTTT.

This rearrangement joins TRBV7-9 to TRBJ1-4; D ambiguous. CDR1 and CDR2 from the germline V gene are SEHNR and FQNEAQ (reference sequence). The CDR3 runs 12 residues. Trimming pared 4 bases from V and 4 bases from J, leaving 4 bases between. CDR3 sequence reads: CASSSHNEKLFF. The CDR3 coding sequence is TGTGCCAGCAGCTCACATAATGAAAAACTGTTTTTT.

The J gene is TRBJ1-3, the V gene TRBV7-2; D remains ambiguous. Germline-derived CDR1 and CDR2 are SGHTA and FQGNSA. The CDR3 has 16 amino acids. V lost 4 bases to trimming and J lost 2 bases, with 15 bases between them. As DNA, the CDR3 is TGTGCCAGCAGCTCCCCTATCATTGCTACTGGAAACACCATATATTTT. Amino acid sequence: CASSSPIIATGNTIYF.

This rearrangement joins TRBV3-1 (or the pseudogene TRBV3-2) to TRBJ1-2; 7 nucleotides align to TRBD1. Germline V CDR1 and CDR2: LGHDT, YNNKEL (reference sequence). Trimming removed 4 bases from V and 5 bases from J; junction bases left unmatched: 10. This CDR3 has 15 residues. CDR3 sequence reads: CASSPQGGVGYGYTF. CDR3 bases: TGTGCCAGCAGCCCGCAGGGGGGAGTAGGGTATGGCTACACCTTC.

The gene calls are TRBV7-9 and TRBJ1-2; TRBD1 matches 7 bases. The CDR3 runs to 13 residues. Germline V gene lookup returns CDR1 SEHNR and CDR2 FQNEAQ (reference sequence). J lost 7 bases, V lost 5 bases, and 7 bases had no gene match. The CDR3 is CASSTTGLGGYTF. For the CDR3, the DNA is TGTGCCAGCAGCACGACAGGGTTGGGTGGCTACACCTTC.

The genes are TRBV3-1 (or the pseudogene TRBV3-2) and TRBJ2-5; 8 bases map to TRBD1. The trim removed 0 bases at V and 7 bases at J, leaving 7 bases unmatched. The germline V gene has CDR1 LGHDT and CDR2 YNNKEL (reference sequence). CDR3 length equals 15 residues. The CDR3 DNA reads TGTGCCAGCAGCCAAGATACGACAGGGGCACGGACCCAGTACTTC. Its protein is CASSQDTTGARTQYF.

The chain recombines TRBV9 with TRBJ2-1; D possibly corresponds to TRBD1 (6 bases). The germline V gene has CDR1 SGDLS and CDR2 YYNGEE. V was cut by 4 bases and J by 0 bases, with 11 bases left in between. The CDR3 runs 15 residues. The CDR3 loop reads CASSSTGSSYNEQFF. In DNA, the CDR3 is TGTGCCAGCAGCTCAACAGGGAGCTCCTACAATGAGCAGTTCTTC.

This chain uses TRBV21-1 with TRBJ2-7; TRBD2 is the table's D call, not checked against the DNA. TRBV21-1 is designated a pseudogene. This CDR3 is built from 17 residues. The CDR3 nucleotides read TGTGCCAGCAGCAAAGAGTCAATGGAGACTCAACGCAACGAGCAGTACTTC. Translating gives CASSKESMETQRNEQYF.

This chain links TRBV6-6 with TRBJ1-1; 8 bases are shared with TRBD1. CDR3 length: 16 amino acids. Germline values: CDR1 MNHNY, CDR2 SVGAGI (reference sequence). V lost 7 bases and J lost 1; bases outside the gene matches: 11. The CDR3 reads CASNKQGVVGNTEAFF. The CDR3 bases are TGTGCCAGCAACAAACAGGGGGTAGTTGGGAACACTGAAGCTTTCTTT.

The rearrangement joins TRBV6-5 to TRBJ1-5; D perhaps matches TRBD1 (5 bases). Trimming removed 9 bases at V and 0 bases at J, with 15 bases between. Germline CDR1 is MNHEY and CDR2 is SVGAGI. The CDR3 contains 15 residues. CDR3 in DNA: TGTGCCAGTGCCACGGGGGGGTATAGCAATCAGCCCCAGCATTTT. Amino acid sequence: CASATGGYSNQPQHF.

Here the CDR3 DNA reads TGTGCCAGCAGCTTGGTGGCGGGAGATGGCACTGAAGCTTTCTTT. This encodes CASSLVAGDGTEAFF. The chain combines TRBV5-4 with TRBJ1-1; no definite D call. The V end lost 0 bases, the J end lost 4 bases, and 13 bases lay between the germline ends. Germline CDR1 and CDR2: SGHNT and YYREEE (reference sequence). This CDR3 has 15 amino acids.

The gene calls are TRBV19 and TRBJ1-3; 8 bases are shared with TRBD1. The CDR3 extends over 15 amino acids. The germline V gene encodes CDR1 LNHDA and CDR2 SQIVND (reference sequence). Unmatched junction bases numbered 6, after V lost 4 bases and J lost 4 bases. CDR3 nucleotide sequence: TGTGCCAGTAGTAAAGAAGACAGGGGCGGAAACACCATATATTTT. Protein product: CASSKEDRGGNTIYF.